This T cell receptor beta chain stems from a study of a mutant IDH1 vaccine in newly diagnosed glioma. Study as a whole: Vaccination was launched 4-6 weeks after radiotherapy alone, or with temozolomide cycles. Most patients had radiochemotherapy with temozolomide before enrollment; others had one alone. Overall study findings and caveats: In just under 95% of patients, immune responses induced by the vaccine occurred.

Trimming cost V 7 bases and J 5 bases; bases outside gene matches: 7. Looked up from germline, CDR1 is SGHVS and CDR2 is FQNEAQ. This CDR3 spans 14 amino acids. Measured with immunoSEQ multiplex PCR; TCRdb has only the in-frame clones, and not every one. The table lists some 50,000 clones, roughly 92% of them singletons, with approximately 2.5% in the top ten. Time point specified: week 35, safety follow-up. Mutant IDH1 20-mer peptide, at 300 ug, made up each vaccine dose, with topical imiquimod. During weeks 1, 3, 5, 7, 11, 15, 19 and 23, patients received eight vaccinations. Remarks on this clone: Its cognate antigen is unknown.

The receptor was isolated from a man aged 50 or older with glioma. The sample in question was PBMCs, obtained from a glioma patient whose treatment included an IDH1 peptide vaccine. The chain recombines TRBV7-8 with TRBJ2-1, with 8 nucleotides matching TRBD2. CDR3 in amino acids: CASIVPGLDNEQFF. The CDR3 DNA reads TGTGCCAGCATCGTTCCGGGACTAGACAATGAGCAGTTCTTC.